The 17 T cell receptor beta chains below were found in one sample sequenced in a study of OX40 agonist ivuxolimab in advanced cancers. Sequencing used immunoSEQ multiplex PCR; TCRdb keeps in-frame clones, though not all of them. The table records around 94,000 clones, around 90% of them present only once. The source was CD4+ or CD8+ T cells sorted from blood, collected in a trial of the OX40 agonist ivuxolimab. The receptors originated from an adult with an advanced solid tumor such as melanoma, head and neck, liver or kidney cancer.

The V gene is TRBV7-6, the J gene TRBJ1-5; D remains unclear. Looked up from germline, CDR1 is SGHVS and CDR2 is FNYEAQ. V was cut by 1 base and J by 1 base, with 8 bases left in between. This CDR3 comprises 15 residues. The CDR3 loop is CASSLGFDSNQPQHF. The DNA of the CDR3 is TGTGCCAGCAGCTTAGGCTTTGACAGCAATCAGCCCCAGCATTTT.

This clone was observed a single time. It is unclear where the CDR3 begins or ends on the DNA, so no DNA is shown, and the CDR3 is as TCRdb lists it. The rearrangement links TRBV6-5 to TRBJ2-7. The length of the CDR3 is 14 amino acids, counting both ends. CDR1 is MNHEY, CDR2 SVGAGI, per germline. The CDR3 sequence: CASSSSDGTYEQYF.

This rearrangement joins TRBV6-5 to TRBJ2-1, with 8 nucleotides matching TRBD2. The CDR3 length is 16 residues. Germline lookup yields CDR1 MNHEY and CDR2 SVGAGI. The trim removed 0 bases at V and 6 bases at J, leaving 7 bases unmatched. The CDR3 sequence: CASSYSRQRGLNEQFF. DNA of the CDR3: TGTGCCAGCAGTTACTCGAGGCAGCGGGGGCTCAATGAGCAGTTCTTC.

This clone occurred once. CDR3 bases: TGTGCCAGCATTCTTACAGCGGGGAATGAGCAGTTCTTC. It yields the protein CASILTAGNEQFF. The chain carries TRBV2 and TRBJ2-1; 7 bases match TRBD2. With 7 bases clipped from V and 7 bases from J, the junction kept 7 bases outside the gene matches. CDR1 and CDR2 from the germline V gene are SNHLY and FYNNEI. This CDR3 is built from 13 residues.

The chain recombines TRBV21-1 with TRBJ2-1; the table assigns TRBD2, which was not confirmed against the DNA. TRBV21-1 is given as a pseudogene. This CDR3 has 18 residues. CDR3 sequence (DNA): TGTGCCAGCAGAGAGCGGAGCGGGGGTGCCTTGTACTACAATGAGCAGTTCTTC. This encodes CASRERSGGALYYNEQFF.

The V and J genes are TRBV28 and TRBJ1-4, with 7 bases fitting TRBD1. Germline V gives CDR1 MDHEN, CDR2 SYDVKM. The CDR3 runs to 17 residues. Losses at the gene ends were 3 bases for V and 7 bases for J; bases not matched to a gene: 14. The CDR3 loop is CASSLGTAYGAVEKLFF. The DNA of the CDR3 is TGTGCCAGCAGTTTGGGGACAGCTTATGGGGCTGTTGAAAAACTGTTTTTT.

The chain joins TRBV10-1 to TRBJ2-1, with D possibly TRBD2 on 5 matching bases. Germline V gene sequence: CDR1 WNHNN, CDR2 SYGVQD (reference sequence). V shed 2 bases and J shed 2 bases, with 7 bases lying between them. This CDR3 is 14 amino acids long. CDR3 bases: TGCGCCAGCAGTGAGGCCGGGGCCTACAATGAGCAGTTCTTC. It encodes CASSEAGAYNEQFF.

The chain carries TRBV13 and TRBJ2-1; 13 nucleotides align to TRBD2. CDR1 is PRHDT, CDR2 FYEKMQ, per germline (reference sequence). With 5 bases clipped from V and 10 bases from J, the junction kept 8 bases outside the gene matches. CDR3 length equals 15 residues. The CDR3 region has the DNA TGTGCCAGCAGCGGTACTAGCGGGAGGGTCCGGGAGCAGTTCTTC. Translated: CASSGTSGRVREQFF.

The V gene is TRBV5-4, the J gene TRBJ2-1; D unresolved. The CDR3 spans 14 residues. Trimming took 0 bases from V and 9 from J, leaving 13 bases between them. In germline, CDR1 is SGHNT, CDR2 YYREEE (reference sequence). For the CDR3, the DNA is TGTGCCAGCAGCTTGGCCTCTCTTGCCGGTGAGCAGTTCTTC. Protein: CASSLASLAGEQFF.

The chain employs TRBV7-8 and TRBJ2-2; no reliable D call. CDR1 SGHVS and CDR2 FQNEAQ come from the germline V gene. V shed 5 bases and J shed 7 bases, with 8 bases lying between them. The CDR3 has 12 amino acids. The DNA of the CDR3 is TGTGCCAGCAGCGTCGGGTTCGGGGAGCTGTTTTTT. Translated, it gives CASSVGFGELFF.

The CDR3 protein is CASSFRGGDPDTQYF. The CDR3 coding sequence is TGTGCCAGCAGTTTTAGGGGGGGGGATCCAGATACGCAGTATTTT. The chain is built from TRBV27 and TRBJ2-3, with D tentatively TRBD2 (7 bases). CDR3 size: 15 residues. The germline V gene has CDR1 MNHEY and CDR2 SMNVEV (reference sequence). Trimming stripped 3 bases from V and 4 bases from J, with 14 bases between.

This chain links TRBV9 with TRBJ2-3, with D perhaps matching TRBD1 or TRBD2 (5 bases each). The CDR3 length is 14 residues. Trimming stripped 2 bases from V and 1 base from J, with 8 bases between. Germline V gene sequence: CDR1 SGDLS, CDR2 YYNGEE. The CDR3 protein is CASSVGTRTDTQYF. The CDR3 bases are TGTGCCAGCAGCGTTGGGACGCGCACAGATACGCAGTATTTT.

The J gene is TRBJ2-7, the V gene TRBV13, with D perhaps TRBD2 (7 bases). V was pared by 2 bases and J by 0 bases, with 17 bases between. Germline values: CDR1 PRHDT, CDR2 FYEKMQ (reference sequence). This CDR3 has 17 amino acids. As DNA, the CDR3 is TGTGCCAGCAGCTTAAACGGGGGGCTAGCGGCCTCCTACGAGCAGTACTTC. This codes for CASSLNGGLAASYEQYF.

V gene TRBV4-1 combines with J gene TRBJ1-2; D perhaps matches TRBD1 (5 bases). The germline V gene encodes CDR1 MGHRA and CDR2 YSYEKL. The CDR3 loop spans 15 amino acids. Trimming removed 0 bases from V and 0 bases from J, with 8 bases in between. CDR3: CASSQEPGSNYGYTF. CDR3 DNA: TGCGCCAGCAGCCAAGAACCAGGGTCTAACTATGGCTACACCTTC.

The chain combines TRBV5-4 with TRBJ2-7; D is possibly TRBD1 (6 bases). Germline CDR1 and CDR2: SGHNT and YYREEE (reference sequence). The CDR3 is 13 residues long. The V end was cut by 0 bases, the J end by 5 bases, with 9 bases between. The CDR3 coding sequence is TGTGCCAGCAGCTTGGACAGGGCCAACGAGCAGTACTTC. Amino acid sequence: CASSLDRANEQYF.

V usage is TRBV7-6 and J usage is TRBJ2-7; 9 bases match TRBD1. The CDR3 sequence is 16 residues long. The junction had 13 bases not matched to a gene; V was cut back by 5 bases and J by 5 bases. Germline V gives CDR1 SGHVS, CDR2 FNYEAQ. The CDR3 loop reads CASSENDRGYLHEQYF. The CDR3 DNA sequence: TGTGCCAGCAGCGAAAATGACAGGGGGTATCTTCACGAGCAGTACTTC.

With respect to this clone: Additional DNA sequences in this sample encode the identical CDR3. The CDR3 DNA reads TGTGCCAGCGGAAGAGCGAGCAATCAGCCCCAGCATTTT. This gives the protein CASGRASNQPQHF. The chain joins TRBV27 to TRBJ1-5; no clear D. Germline lookup yields CDR1 MNHEY and CDR2 SMNVEV (reference sequence). V gave up 8 bases and J gave up 1 base, with 9 bases separating them. The CDR3 consists of 13 residues.